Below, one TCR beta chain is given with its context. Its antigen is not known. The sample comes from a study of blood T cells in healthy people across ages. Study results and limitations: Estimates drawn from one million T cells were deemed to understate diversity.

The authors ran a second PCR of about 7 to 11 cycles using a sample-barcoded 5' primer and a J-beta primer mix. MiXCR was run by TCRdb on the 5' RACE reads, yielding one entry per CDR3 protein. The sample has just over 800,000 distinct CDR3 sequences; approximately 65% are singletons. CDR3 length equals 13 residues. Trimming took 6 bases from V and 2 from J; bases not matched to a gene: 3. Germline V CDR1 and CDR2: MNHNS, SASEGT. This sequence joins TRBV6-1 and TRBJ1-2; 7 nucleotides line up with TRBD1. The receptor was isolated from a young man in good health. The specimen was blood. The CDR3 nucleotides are TGTGCCAGCAGCGACAGGGAAAACTATGGCTACACCTTC. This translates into CASSDRENYGYTF.